A selection of T cell receptor beta chains follows, all from one sample in a study of blood T cells in healthy people across ages. Via MiXCR, TCRdb re-called the 5' RACE reads, giving one row per CDR3 protein. The sample lists fewer than 1.5 million distinct CDR3 sequences, about 40% occurring once. The material sequenced was blood. The source of these receptors is a woman between 18 and 30 years old in good health. CDR3s include the opening cysteine and the closing phenylalanine or tryptophan. The D gene is left open where the match is weak. The size field is filled for only some rows; it gives once, few, many or a size class.

D	V	size	J	DNA	CDR3
.	TRBV5-1	.	TRBJ2-4	TGCGCCAGCAGAGAGGGGGCGGGGAGCATTCAGTACTTC	CASREGAGSIQYF
.	TRBV10-3	.	TRBJ2-3	TGTGCCATCAGTAGGGACAGCACAGATACGCAGTATTTT	CAISRDSTDTQYF
TRBD1	TRBV20-1	many	TRBJ1-5	TGCAGCGCCAGAACAGGGGCTAGCAATCAGCCCCAGCATTTT	CSARTGASNQPQHF
.	TRBV25-1	.	TRBJ2-1	TGTGCCAGCCTGAGCTCCTACAATGAGCAGTTCTTC	CASLSSYNEQFF
.	TRBV7-2	.	TRBJ2-7	TGTGCCCGCAGCCGGGTAGGGCTTCCTGAGCAGTACTTC	CARSRVGLPEQYF
.	TRBV7-9	.	TRBJ1-2	TGTGCCAGCAGCTTAGAAAGTCGGGGCAGCTATGGCTACACCTTC	CASSLESRGSYGYTF
.	TRBV4-1	.	TRBJ1-1	TGCGCCAGCAGCCCTCCATGGGGAGAAGGACAAGAGAACACTGAAGCTTTCTTT	CASSPPWGEGQENTEAFF
.	TRBV6-1	.	TRBJ1-5	TGTGCCAGCACGGGAGACCCGGGGAGCAATCAGCCCCAGCATTTT	CASTGDPGSNQPQHF
TRBD1	TRBV10-3	few	TRBJ2-3	TGTGCCATCAGTGCAGGACAGGGTCTAGATACGCAGTATTTT	CAISAGQGLDTQYF
TRBD1	TRBV27	few	TRBJ2-7	TGTGCCAGCAGATCGGGACAGGGGACGTACGAGCAGTACTTC	CASRSGQGTYEQYF
.	TRBV4-2	.	TRBJ1-4	TGTGCCAGCAGCCAAGATTTTAGCCTCAGGAGACTGTTTTTT	CASSQDFSLRRLFF
TRBD1	TRBV7-8	.	TRBJ1-2	TGTGCCAGCAGCTTAGCGCGACAGGGTGGCTACTATGGCTACACCTTC	CASSLARQGGYYGYTF
.	TRBV12-3/TRBV12-4	.	TRBJ2-3	TGTGCCAGCATGAGAGCAAATGCGCAGTATTTT	CASMRANAQYF
TRBD1	TRBV11-2	few	TRBJ1-1	TGTGCCAGCAGCTTAGGCGTGGCGGCCAGGGGGCGGACTGAAGCTTTCTTT	CASSLGVAARGRTEAFF
TRBD2	TRBV6-1	few	TRBJ2-3	TGTGCCAGCGGACTAGCGGGACGCACAGATACGCAGTATTTT	CASGLAGRTDTQYF
.	TRBV6-1	.	TRBJ1-2	TGTGCCAGCAGCCTAGGTTGGGTCATTAACTATGGCTACACCTTC	CASSLGWVINYGYTF
TRBD1	TRBV20-1	few	TRBJ2-3	TGCAGTGCTAGCTCCGGGACAGGGGGCGCGAATACGCAGTATTTT	CSASSGTGGANTQYF
TRBD2	TRBV10-3	many	TRBJ2-5	TGTGCCATCTCTAGCGGCTTCCAAGAGACCCAGTACTTC	CAISSGFQETQYF
.	TRBV6-1	.	TRBJ1-2	TGTGCCAGCAGTCCCCTTGGGGGGCTAGATGGCTACACCTTC	CASSPLGGLDGYTF
.	TRBV7-3	few	TRBJ2-5	TGTGCCAGCAGCTTAAACCCCATCGAGTCGGTAGGGGAGACCCAGTACTTC	CASSLNPIESVGETQYF
.	TRBV6-5	few	TRBJ2-3	TGTGCCAGCAGTTACCTAGACAAAACCACAGATACGCAGTATTTT	CASSYLDKTTDTQYF
TRBD1	TRBV28	.	TRBJ2-7	TGTGCCAGCAGTGGGACAGGAACCATCGACGAGCAGTACTTC	CASSGTGTIDEQYF
.	TRBV20-1	few	TRBJ1-6	TGCAGTGCTACTCAGGGTCGGGGTTATAATTCACCCCTCCACTTT	CSATQGRGYNSPLHF
.	TRBV2	once	TRBJ1-5	TGTGCCAGCAGCCAGGGTGATCGGATCAATCAGCCCCAGCATTTT	CASSQGDRINQPQHF
TRBD2	TRBV5-5	many	TRBJ2-1	TGTGCCAGCAGCCAGGAGGGGACTACTACCTACAATGAGCAGTTCTTC	CASSQEGTTTYNEQFF
TRBD2	TRBV20-1	.	TRBJ2-7	TGCAGTGCTAGCCCGTCGACTAGCTCCCTCTACGAGCAGTACTTC	CSASPSTSSLYEQYF
.	TRBV7-9	.	TRBJ1-2	TGTGCCAGCAGCCCCGCTCAGGGCATCTATGGCTACACCTTC	CASSPAQGIYGYTF
.	TRBV20-1	.	TRBJ1-1	TGCACCGGTCTTAGTGCGAACACTGAAGCTTTCTTT	CTGLSANTEAFF
.	TRBV5-1	.	TRBJ2-4	TGCGCCAGCAGCGGCGGGTGGGGCAGTAAGAACATTCAGTACTTC	CASSGGWGSKNIQYF
.	TRBV20-1	few	TRBJ1-4	TGCAGTGCTAGATGGGGGGCAGCTAATGAAAAACTGTTTTTT	CSARWGAANEKLFF
.	TRBV7-2	few	TRBJ2-3	TGTGCCAGCAGCCTGGAACGGGGGAGAGCAGATACGCAGTATTTT	CASSLERGRADTQYF
.	TRBV12-3/TRBV12-4	many	TRBJ2-5	TGTGCCAGCAGTTCAAACCGGGACTCAATAGAGACCCAGTACTTC	CASSSNRDSIETQYF
TRBD2	TRBV6-6	.	TRBJ2-7	TGTGCCAGCAGCGGGGGGGGCACCATCCACGAGCAGTACTTC	CASSGGGTIHEQYF
TRBD1	TRBV6-2/TRBV6-3	few	TRBJ2-7	TGTGCCAGCAGCGACCCGGGGACAGCGACCTACGAGCAGTACTTC	CASSDPGTATYEQYF
.	TRBV10-3	.	TRBJ1-3	TGTGCCATCAGTGACTACTCTGGAAACACCATATATTTT	CAISDYSGNTIYF
.	TRBV30	.	TRBJ2-3	TGTGCCTGGAGTCGGGTGAGCACAGATACGCAGTATTTT	CAWSRVSTDTQYF
.	TRBV18	.	TRBJ2-1	TGTGCCAGCTCACCCACTATTAACAATGAGCAGTTCTTC	CASSPTINNEQFF
.	TRBV7-9	.	TRBJ1-6	TGTGCCAGCAGCTACAAGCGCCTAGATTCACCCCTCCACTTT	CASSYKRLDSPLHF
TRBD2	TRBV6-1	.	TRBJ2-3	TGTGCCAGCTCAGCCCCCCCGGGACTAGCGGGGGAAGATACGCAGTATTTT	CASSAPPGLAGEDTQYF
TRBD1	TRBV29-1	.	TRBJ2-3	TGCAGCGTTGATACAGGGGGCACAGATACGCAGTATTTT	CSVDTGGTDTQYF
TRBD1	TRBV25-1	.	TRBJ1-6	TGTGCCAGCAGGGAACAGGGGAACTATAATTCACCCCTCCACTTT	CASREQGNYNSPLHF
TRBD2	TRBV20-1	.	TRBJ2-1	TGCAGTGTTCCGACTAGCGGGAGCTACAATGAGCAGTTCTTC	CSVPTSGSYNEQFF
.	TRBV3-1	.	TRBJ1-5	TGTGCCAGCAGCGAAGGAGATTTCAATCAGCCCCAGCATTTT	CASSEGDFNQPQHF
.	TRBV6-5	.	TRBJ2-3	TGTGCCAGCAGTCTGCTAGCCGATAGCACAGATACGCAGTATTTT	CASSLLADSTDTQYF
.	TRBV2	.	TRBJ1-2	TGTGCCAGCAGTGAAAGGGCAGGCTATGGCTACACCTTC	CASSERAGYGYTF
.	TRBV5-1	.	TRBJ1-1	TGCGCCAGCAACCGAGGGACTGAAGCTTTCTTT	CASNRGTEAFF
TRBD2	TRBV27	.	TRBJ2-1	TGTGCCAGCCTGACTAGCGGGGGGGCCTTGGAGTACAATGAGCAGTTCTTC	CASLTSGGALEYNEQFF
.	TRBV7-3	once	TRBJ2-3	TGTGCCAGCAGCCCAATTGCGGGGGCGAAGGATACGCAGTATTTT	CASSPIAGAKDTQYF
TRBD2	TRBV3-1	once	TRBJ2-1	TGTGCCAGCAGCCCTACGCTAAGCGGGGGAAACAATGAGCAGTTCTTC	CASSPTLSGGNNEQFF